Listed below are T cell receptor beta chains from one sample, sequenced in a study of post-analysis software for immune sequencing data. TCRdb itself ran the PCR reads through MiXCR, one entry per CDR3 protein. The sample records some 690,000 distinct CDR3 sequences, 30% being singletons. Input material: blood. The receptors shown here come from a girl aged 5 to 17 with multiple sclerosis. CDR3s include the opening cysteine and the closing phenylalanine or tryptophan. The D gene is left open where the match is weak. Only part of the rows carry a size: once, few, many, or a class if the clone is expanded.

>NA|TRBV9|NA|TRBJ1-2
CASSAHGGGNYGYTF
TGTGCCAGCAGCGCCCATGGCGGAGGGAACTATGGCTACACCTTC
>few|TRBV7-2|NA|TRBJ1-4
CASSTGTENEKLFF
TGTGCCAGCAGTACCGGGACGGAGAATGAAAAACTGTTTTTT
>few|TRBV4-3|NA|TRBJ2-1
CASSQVGTEQFF
TGCGCCAGCAGCCAAGTCGGGACCGAGCAGTTCTTC
>NA|TRBV5-1|TRBD1|TRBJ1-2
CASSPRDRNFYGHTF
TGCGCCAGCAGCCCCCGGGACAGGAACTTCTATGGCCACACCTTC
>NA|TRBV12-3/TRBV12-4|NA|TRBJ2-3
CASTLAEDTQYF
TGTGCCAGCACCCTGGCGGAAGATACGCAGTATTTT
>NA|TRBV5-1|NA|TRBJ2-6
CASSLWTQGPGANVLTF
TGCGCCAGCAGCCTATGGACGCAGGGCCCCGGGGCCAACGTCCTGACTTTC
>few|TRBV20-1|NA|TRBJ2-4
CSSAQAKNIQYF
TGCAGCTCAGCTCAGGCCAAAAACATTCAGTACTTC
>NA|TRBV28|NA|TRBJ2-5
CAGSFQGRAQYF
TGTGCCGGCAGTTTCCAGGGTCGGGCCCAGTACTTC
>NA|TRBV7-2|NA|TRBJ2-5
CASSLLLAYQETQYF
TGTGCCAGCAGCTTACTATTGGCATACCAAGAGACCCAGTACTTC
>few|TRBV6-5|NA|TRBJ2-3
CASSYSFPPGADTQYF
TGTGCCAGCAGTTACTCGTTCCCCCCCGGAGCAGATACGCAGTATTTT
>NA|TRBV29-1|TRBD1|TRBJ1-4
CSVAQGGDFEKLFF
TGCAGCGTGGCCCAGGGGGGGGATTTTGAAAAACTGTTTTTT
>NA|TRBV20-1|NA|TRBJ2-3
CSARDTLQGSTDTQYF
TGCAGTGCTAGAGACACCTTACAGGGATCGACAGATACGCAGTATTTT
>NA|TRBV29-1|NA|TRBJ1-1
CSVRSNTEAFF
TGCAGCGTTAGGTCGAACACTGAAGCTTTCTTT
>few|TRBV7-2|NA|TRBJ2-3
CASSLVGGEIDTQYF
TGTGCCAGCAGCTTAGTCGGCGGGGAGATAGATACGCAGTATTTT
>NA|TRBV7-9|TRBD1|TRBJ1-2
CASSLGQVYGYTF
TGTGCCAGCAGTTTGGGACAGGTCTATGGCTACACCTTC
>NA|TRBV4-1|NA|TRBJ1-4
CASSQDQLVTNEKLFF
TGCGCCAGCAGCCAAGATCAGTTGGTAACTAATGAAAAACTGTTTTTT
>few|TRBV6-2/TRBV6-3|TRBD2|TRBJ2-7
CASGLSAGGSYEQYF
TGTGCCAGCGGTCTTTCTGCGGGAGGCTCCTACGAGCAGTACTTC
>NA|TRBV25-1|TRBD1|TRBJ1-4
CASSGQGGDEKLFF
TGTGCCAGCAGTGGACAGGGAGGGGATGAAAAACTGTTTTTT
>NA|TRBV18|TRBD2|TRBJ2-3
CASGNREGSTDTQYF
TGTGCCAGCGGTAACCGGGAGGGAAGCACAGATACGCAGTATTTT
>NA|TRBV6-6|NA|TRBJ1-3
CASSYSPSYSGNTIYF
TGTGCCAGCAGTTACTCGCCCAGCTACTCTGGAAACACCATATATTTT
>NA|TRBV27|NA|TRBJ1-5
CASSLSGGLFQPQHF
TGTGCCAGCAGTTTATCGGGGGGACTGTTTCAGCCCCAGCATTTT
>NA|TRBV3-1|NA|TRBJ1-5
CASSRGGLGPQHF
TGTGCCAGCAGCCGGGGGGGACTAGGGCCCCAGCATTTT
>few|TRBV7-9|NA|TRBJ2-1
CASSSRDLYNEQFF
TGTGCCAGCAGCTCCCGGGACCTCTACAATGAGCAGTTCTTC
>many|TRBV29-1|NA|TRBJ2-5
CSAGTSQETQYF
TGCAGCGCCGGGACTTCCCAAGAGACCCAGTACTTC
>many|TRBV9|TRBD2|TRBJ2-1
CASSGLAGGEQFF
TGTGCCAGCAGCGGACTAGCGGGCGGTGAGCAGTTCTTC
>few|TRBV6-4|NA|TRBJ2-7
CASIGDCSYEQYF
TGTGCCAGCATCGGGGACTGCTCCTACGAGCAGTACTTC
>NA|TRBV7-2|TRBD1|TRBJ2-7
CASSSRIRQGSYNEQYF
TGTGCCAGCAGCTCCCGGATCAGACAGGGTTCCTACAATGAGCAGTACTTC
>few|TRBV7-9|TRBD1|TRBJ2-1
CASSRDTGGSYNEQFF
TGTGCCAGCAGCCGAGACACAGGGGGCTCCTACAATGAGCAGTTCTTC
>NA|TRBV29-1|NA|TRBJ1-4
CSVEGGAGAGEKLFF
TGCAGCGTAGAAGGTGGGGCAGGGGCGGGTGAAAAACTGTTTTTT
>NA|TRBV2|NA|TRBJ2-1
CAEGGASYNEQFF
TGTGCAGAGGGGGGGGCCTCCTACAATGAGCAGTTCTTC
>once|TRBV12-3/TRBV12-4|NA|TRBJ2-1
CASSYTGLMDEQFF
TGTGCCAGCTCATACACAGGGTTGATGGATGAGCAGTTCTTC
>NA|TRBV5-5|NA|TRBJ2-7
CASSFRGGGSSYEQYF
TGTGCCAGCAGCTTCAGAGGAGGGGGCAGCTCCTACGAGCAGTACTTC
>NA|TRBV20-1|TRBD1|TRBJ2-7
CSSYSGTETYEQYF
TGCAGTTCGTACTCCGGGACAGAAACCTACGAGCAGTACTTC
>NA|TRBV20-1|TRBD2|TRBJ2-7
CSARGPGGQEQYF
TGCAGTGCTAGAGGACCGGGAGGACAAGAGCAGTACTTC
>few|TRBV6-5|TRBD2|TRBJ2-7
CASKKLAGGYYEQYF
TGTGCCAGCAAAAAGCTAGCGGGGGGATACTACGAGCAGTACTTC
>NA|TRBV7-9|NA|TRBJ1-1
CASSLATGMNTEAFF
TGTGCCAGCAGCCTAGCGACCGGGATGAACACTGAAGCTTTCTTT
>NA|TRBV20-1|TRBD2|TRBJ2-7
CSARNPASGRVEQYF
TGCAGTGCTAGAAATCCGGCTAGCGGGAGGGTAGAGCAGTACTTC
>NA|TRBV4-1|NA|TRBJ1-1
CASSQDFGKTAFF
TGCGCCAGCAGCCAAGATTTCGGGAAAACAGCTTTCTTT
>NA|TRBV4-1|NA|TRBJ2-5
CASSLTSVRQGGGETQYF
TGCGCCAGCAGCCTGACTTCTGTTCGGCAAGGAGGTGGAGAGACCCAGTACTTC
>once|TRBV27|NA|TRBJ1-4
CASSQGGYSEKLFF
TGTGCCAGCAGTCAGGGAGGGTATAGTGAAAAACTGTTTTTT
>NA|TRBV6-1|NA|TRBJ2-5
CASSELGGRYNEQYF
TGTGCCAGCAGTGAACTGGGGGGAAGGTACAATGAGCAGTACTTC
>NA|TRBV25-1|NA|TRBJ1-2
CASSRDAGYTF
TGTGCCAGCAGCAGGGATGCCGGCTACACCTTC
>NA|TRBV6-1|NA|TRBJ1-6
CASRPVRQASSYNSPLHF
TGTGCCAGCAGGCCGGTTCGGCAGGCAAGCTCCTATAATTCACCCCTCCACTTT
>NA|TRBV27|TRBD1|TRBJ1-1
CASSFLDRGATEAFF
TGTGCCAGCAGTTTTCTCGACAGGGGAGCCACTGAAGCTTTCTTT
>NA|TRBV10-3|NA|TRBJ1-2
CAISESAGGSDYGYTF
TGTGCCATCAGTGAGTCGGCGGGGGGCTCGGACTATGGCTACACCTTC
>NA|TRBV7-2|NA|TRBJ1-4
CASSEGTGPRGKLFF
TGTGCCAGCAGCGAAGGGACGGGGCCTAGGGGAAAACTGTTTTTT
>few|TRBV9|NA|TRBJ2-5
CASSLGDSSKTQYF
TGTGCCAGCAGCTTAGGGGACTCCTCAAAGACCCAGTACTTC
>NA|TRBV7-2|TRBD2|TRBJ2-3
CASSLVRASGRRTDTQYF
TGTGCCAGCAGCTTAGTTCGGGCTAGCGGGAGGCGGACAGATACGCAGTATTTT
>NA|TRBV20-1|NA|TRBJ2-7
CSARAPGRSYYEQYF
TGCAGTGCTAGGGCACCGGGACGGTCATACTACGAGCAGTACTTC
>NA|TRBV6-6|NA|TRBJ1-3
CASSYVGRTGNTIYF
TGTGCCAGCAGTTACGTGGGGAGAACTGGAAACACCATATATTTT
>NA|TRBV20-1|NA|TRBJ2-6
CSAKPYHSGANVLTF
TGCAGTGCTAAACCCTACCACTCTGGGGCCAACGTCCTGACTTTC
>NA|TRBV9|NA|TRBJ2-1
CASSVDRQGYNEQFF
TGTGCCAGCAGCGTAGATCGGCAGGGGTACAATGAGCAGTTCTTC
>few|TRBV14|NA|TRBJ2-7
CASSPRQNFGLRGVYEQYF
TGTGCCAGCAGCCCGCGACAGAATTTTGGTCTCCGTGGGGTCTACGAGCAGTACTTC
>NA|TRBV6-6|NA|TRBJ1-5
CASSYVPSGNQPQHF
TGTGCCAGCAGTTACGTGCCATCAGGCAATCAGCCCCAGCATTTT